This record concerns one TCR beta chain sequence. Its specificity is unknown. Noted time point: week 5, during vaccination. The study gave 300 ug of mutant IDH1 20-mer peptide per vaccine dose, with topical imiquimod. Germline CDR1 reads SGHRS; CDR2 reads YFSETQ. V was shortened by 6 bases and J by 6 bases, with 13 bases between the two germline ends. This CDR3 has 12 amino acids. The data derive from a study of a mutant IDH1 vaccine in newly diagnosed glioma. Using immunoSEQ multiplex PCR, the repertoire was profiled, and TCRdb retains in-frame clones only, with some absent. Of some 36,000 clones in the sample, 75% to 85% were seen once.

The receptor was isolated from a man aged 45 to 65 with glioma. The sequencing used PBMCs, collected from a glioma patient whose treatment included an IDH1 peptide vaccine. This chain joins TRBV5-1 and TRBJ2-7; D not certain. The CDR3 protein is CASNSELSEQYF. CDR3 in DNA: TGCGCCAGCAACTCGGAGCTCTCCGAGCAGTACTTC.